The next 14 T cell receptor beta chains were all read from a single sample in a study of long-term antiretroviral therapy in people with HIV. At survey level, the immunoSEQ assay was run in its v3.0 version. Data came from immunoSEQ multiplex PCR; TCRdb stores just in-frame clones and leaves some out. The sample shows under 45,000 clones, over 85% of them seen only once. The sequencing here drew on unsorted PBMCs, taken 5.1 years after starting antiretroviral therapy. The source of these receptors is a woman between 45 and 65 years old with HIV.

The chain is built from TRBV5-6 and TRBJ2-2; 7 positions agree with TRBD1. Germline lookup yields CDR1 SGHDT and CDR2 YYEEEE. This CDR3 spans 13 amino acids. Unmatched junction bases numbered 4, after V lost 7 bases and J lost 4 bases. CDR3 in amino acids: CASRTGATGELFF. In DNA form, the CDR3 reads TGTGCCAGCCGAACAGGGGCCACCGGGGAGCTGTTTTTT.

The chain uses TRBV11-2 and TRBJ2-7; a possible D gene is TRBD2 (6 bases). V lost 0 bases and J lost 2, with 11 bases in between. Germline CDR1 and CDR2: SGHAT and FQNNGV. This CDR3 has 15 amino acids. The CDR3, as DNA: TGTGCCAGCAGCTTAGATCCGGGGGAGACCTACGAGCAGTACTTC. Amino acids: CASSLDPGETYEQYF.

The chain is built from TRBV7-9 and TRBJ2-1, with TRBD1 matching 10 bases. CDR3 length equals 16 residues. After removal of 6 bases from V and 5 bases from J, the junction contained 10 bases not matched to a gene. Germline V gene sequence: CDR1 SEHNR, CDR2 FQNEAQ (reference sequence). The CDR3 spells CASSIAPGTGDNEQFF. The CDR3 DNA reads as TGTGCCAGCAGTATAGCCCCCGGGACAGGGGACAATGAGCAGTTCTTC.

V and J are TRBV7-9 and TRBJ1-4, with TRBD1 identical over 8 bases. Trimming cost V 3 bases and J 5 bases; bases outside gene matches: 14. Germline CDR1 SEHNR, CDR2 FQNEAQ (reference sequence). The CDR3 length is 18 residues. The CDR3 is CASSFSGSKWTGNEKLFF. In DNA form, the CDR3 reads TGTGCCAGCAGCTTCTCCGGCTCTAAATGGACAGGGAATGAAAAACTGTTTTTT.

The chain joins TRBV4-2 to TRBJ1-1; weak D call: TRBD1 (5 bases). The V end lost 0 bases, the J end lost 6 bases, and 14 bases lay between the germline ends. This CDR3 region has 15 residues. From germline, CDR1 is LGHNA and CDR2 YNFKEQ. CDR3 coding DNA: TGTGCCAGCAGCCAAGAACGATTCCGGGGCTCTGAAGCTTTCTTT. It encodes CASSQERFRGSEAFF.

This clone was seen a single time. The rearrangement links TRBV2 to TRBJ2-7; TRBD2 is a possible D gene (5 bases). This CDR3 is 12 amino acids long. V was cut by 5 bases and J by 4 bases, with 9 bases left in between. Germline CDR1 is SNHLY and CDR2 is FYNNEI. The chain's CDR3 is CASSRTEYEQYF. CDR3 nucleotide sequence: TGTGCCAGCAGTAGGACTGAATACGAGCAGTACTTC.

The CDR3 DNA reads as TGTGCCACCAGCAGCCGACAGGGGGCTGATACGCAGTATTTT. Protein product: CATSSRQGADTQYF. J is TRBJ2-3 and V is TRBV15; 10 bases map to TRBD1. The CDR3 is 14 residues long. Germline V gene lookup returns CDR1 LNHNV and CDR2 YYDKDF (reference sequence). After removal of 3 bases from V and 6 bases from J, the junction contained 3 bases not matched to a gene.

The rearrangement links TRBV7-2 to TRBJ2-5; D is ambiguous. The CDR3 spans 14 residues. Germline V CDR1 and CDR2: SGHTA, FQGNSA. V was clipped by 1 base and J by 1 base, with 7 bases between them. The CDR3 protein is CASSLEGSQETQYF. The CDR3 DNA follows: TGTGCCAGCAGCTTAGAAGGGTCCCAAGAGACCCAGTACTTC.

This clone was counted between two and nine times. The V and J genes are TRBV7-2 and TRBJ2-7, with 11 bases lining up with TRBD1. Trimming removed 0 bases from V and 5 bases from J; junction bases left unmatched: 3. Per the germline V gene, CDR1 is SGHTA and CDR2 is FQGNSA. The CDR3 totals 15 residues. The CDR3 DNA reads TGTGCCAGCAGCTTAGCCGGGACAGGGGGGGACGAGCAGTACTTC. Translated: CASSLAGTGGDEQYF.

The chain uses TRBV6-5 and TRBJ1-1; a weak D match, TRBD1 (6 bases). Germline V gene data show CDR1 as MNHEY and CDR2 as SVGAGI. The CDR3 is 15 amino acids. V dropped 5 bases and J dropped 5 bases, with 18 bases sitting between them. The CDR3 DNA is TGTGCCAGCAGTATGCCCATGCAGGGGAGAACTGAAGCTTTCTTT. It encodes CASSMPMQGRTEAFF.

The chain has TRBV18 and TRBJ1-2; possible D gene TRBD1, 6 bases. The CDR3 runs 15 residues. V lost 3 bases, J lost 0 bases, and 11 bases lay in between. CDR1 is KGHSH, CDR2 LQKENI, per germline. Here the CDR3 reads CASSPAGESNYGYTF. The CDR3 DNA reads as TGTGCCAGCTCACCGGCAGGGGAGTCTAACTATGGCTACACCTTC.

The chain is built from TRBV6-5 and TRBJ1-5; D is uncertain. CDR1 MNHEY and CDR2 SVGAGI come from the germline V gene. CDR3 size: 15 residues. Deletions cut 8 bases from V and 0 bases from J, with 14 bases between. Here the CDR3 reads CASSEIWDSNQPQHF. For the CDR3, the DNA is TGTGCCAGCTCCGAAATATGGGATAGCAATCAGCCCCAGCATTTT.

The chain carries TRBV30 and TRBJ1-2; 11 bases are a match to TRBD1. Per the germline V gene, CDR1 is GTSNPN and CDR2 is SVGIG (reference sequence). The CDR3 is made up of 14 amino acids. J lost 6 bases, V lost 4 bases, and 7 bases had no gene match. CDR3 loop: CAWNPGQGANGYTF. In nucleotides, the CDR3 is TGTGCCTGGAACCCCGGACAGGGGGCCAATGGCTACACCTTC.

This chain uses TRBV7-9 with TRBJ2-6, with 8 bases matching TRBD1. The V segment lost 5 bases and the J segment 4 bases; nucleotides outside the gene matches: 4. CDR1 SEHNR and CDR2 FQNEAQ come from the germline V gene (reference sequence). CDR3 length: 15 residues. As DNA, the CDR3 is TGTGCCAGCAGCCCGACAGGGGTCGGGGCCAACGTCCTGACTTTC. It codes for CASSPTGVGANVLTF. The variable domain in full, with the rest retrieved from reference TRBV7-9 and TRBJ2-6, is DTGVSQNPRHKITKRGQNVTFRCDPISEHNRLYWYRQTLGQGPEFLTYFQNEAQLEKSRLLSDRFSAERPKGSFSTLEIQRTEQGDSAMYLCASSPTGVGANVLTFGAGSRLTVL.